Only one count was recorded for the clone carrying this T cell receptor (beta chain). The CDR3 is 14 amino acids. The V and J ends lost 6 bases and 8 bases respectively, with 19 bases between them. CDR1 and CDR2 (germline): MNHEY, SMNVEV (reference sequence). The sample originates from a study of blood T cell repertoires in COVID-19. Using immunoSEQ multiplex PCR, the repertoire was profiled, and TCRdb retains in-frame clones only, with some absent. The data hold about 170,000 clones, with over 80% observed a single time. The clonotype originates from a woman older than 75 with COVID-19, enrolled during active disease. The specimen sequenced was peripheral blood. This rearrangement joins TRBV27 to TRBJ1-2, with D possibly matching TRBD1 (6 bases). Here the CDR3 DNA reads TGTGCCAGCAGCCCCAGGGGAAGCCCGTCGGGCTACACCTTC. Its protein is CASSPRGSPSGYTF.